Listed here is a single T cell receptor beta chain. Antigen specificity is unknown. Several immunoSEQ plates received, in even portions, the genomic DNA of each subset. Clones were sequenced by immunoSEQ multiplex PCR, and TCRdb holds only the in-frame ones, with some missing. This table holds roughly 2.5 million clones, 90% to 95% found once. CDR1 MNHNS and CDR2 SASEGT come from the germline V gene. CDR3 length: 15 residues. V was pared by 5 bases and J by 8 bases, with 18 bases between. Investigators divided CD4+ cells into CD45RA+ naive and CD45RA-negative memory subsets. This entry belongs to a study of shared clonotypes between healthy human individuals. Regarding the study as a whole: Shared across a few donors were around 5% of the naive CD4 clonotypes.

The J gene is TRBJ1-4, the V gene TRBV6-1, with D tentatively TRBD1 (6 bases). The clonotype was recovered from a man between 18 and 29 years old in good health. Input material: naive CD4+ T cells sorted from blood. Described subset: CD45RA+ positively selected. The CDR3 here is CASSSRDKWGEKLFF. CDR3 bases: TGTGCCAGCAGTTCCCGGGACAAGTGGGGCGAAAAACTGTTTTTT.